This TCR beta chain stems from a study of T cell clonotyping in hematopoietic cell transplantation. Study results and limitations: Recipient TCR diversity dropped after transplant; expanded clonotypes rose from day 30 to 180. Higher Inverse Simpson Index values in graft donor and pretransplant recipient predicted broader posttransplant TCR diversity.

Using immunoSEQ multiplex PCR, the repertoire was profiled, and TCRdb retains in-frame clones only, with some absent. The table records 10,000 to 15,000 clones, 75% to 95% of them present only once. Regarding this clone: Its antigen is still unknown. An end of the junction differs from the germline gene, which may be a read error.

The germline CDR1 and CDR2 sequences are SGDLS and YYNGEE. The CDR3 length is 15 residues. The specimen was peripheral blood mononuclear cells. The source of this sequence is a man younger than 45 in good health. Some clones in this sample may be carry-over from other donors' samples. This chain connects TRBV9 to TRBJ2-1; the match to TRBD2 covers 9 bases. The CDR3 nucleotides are TGTGCCAGCAGCGTAGCGGGACTAGCCTATAATGAGCAGTTCTTC. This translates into CASSVAGLAYNEQFF.